The TCR beta chain under discussion was sequenced for a study of T-cell reconstitution after alpha-beta-depleted transplantation in children. Study results and limitations: T-cell counts and diversity at one year post-transplant came mainly from newly produced T cells. Several hundred expanded graft clones reportedly were the source of alpha-beta T cells about two months after transplant.

The CDR3 has 15 amino acids. V lost 5 bases and J lost 1; bases outside the gene matches: 9. Germline V lookup: CDR1 SQVTM, CDR2 ANQGSEA. Researchers prepared the TCRbeta library using unique molecular identifiers, the study reports. In TCRdb, the PCR reads were re-called with MiXCR into one record per CDR3 protein. The sample records roughly 490,000 distinct CDR3 sequences, roughly 10% being singletons. Of note for this clonotype: The antigen is unknown.

The sample consisted of PBMCs, mostly from graft donor cells, taken 180 days after TCRalphabeta/CD19-depleted stem cell transplant. The chain joins TRBV29-1 to TRBJ1-1, with TRBD1 matching over 8 bases. This TCR was recovered from a female patient aged 2-9 years who had a stem cell transplant for aplastic anemia, so the T cells may come from the graft donor. The CDR3 coding sequence is TGCAGCGTTCCTCAGGGGGCAAGTAAGAACACTGAAGCTTTCTTT. Encoded protein: CSVPQGASKNTEAFF.